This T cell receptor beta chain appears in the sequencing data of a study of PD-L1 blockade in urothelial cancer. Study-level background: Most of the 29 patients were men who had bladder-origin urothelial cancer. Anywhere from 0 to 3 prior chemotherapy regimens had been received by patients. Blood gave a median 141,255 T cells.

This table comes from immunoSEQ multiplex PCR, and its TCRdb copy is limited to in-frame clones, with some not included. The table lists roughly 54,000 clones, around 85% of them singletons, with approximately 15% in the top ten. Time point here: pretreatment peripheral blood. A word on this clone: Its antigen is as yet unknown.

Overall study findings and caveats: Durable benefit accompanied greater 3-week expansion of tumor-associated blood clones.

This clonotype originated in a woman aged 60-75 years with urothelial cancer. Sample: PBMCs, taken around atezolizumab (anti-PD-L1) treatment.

CDR3 nucleotide sequence: TGTGCCAGCAGCCAGTATGACAGATACAATGAGCAGTTCTTC. Translation: CASSQYDRYNEQFF. The V gene is TRBV5-6, the J gene TRBJ2-1; possible D gene TRBD1, 5 bases. The germline V gene has CDR1 SGHDT and CDR2 YYEEEE. Trimming stripped 4 bases from V and 4 bases from J, with 12 bases between. The CDR3 runs 14 residues.